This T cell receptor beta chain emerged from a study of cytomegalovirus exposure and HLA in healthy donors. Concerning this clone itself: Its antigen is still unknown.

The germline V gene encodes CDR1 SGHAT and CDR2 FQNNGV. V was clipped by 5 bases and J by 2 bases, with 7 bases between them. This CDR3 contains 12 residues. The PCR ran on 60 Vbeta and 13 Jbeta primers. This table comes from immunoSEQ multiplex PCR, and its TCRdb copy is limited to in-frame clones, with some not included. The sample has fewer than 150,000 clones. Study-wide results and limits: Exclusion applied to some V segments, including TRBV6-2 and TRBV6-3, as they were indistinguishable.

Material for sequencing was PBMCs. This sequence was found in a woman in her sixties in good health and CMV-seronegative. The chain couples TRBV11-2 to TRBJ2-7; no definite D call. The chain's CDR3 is CASSLLPYEQYF. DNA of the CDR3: TGTGCCAGCAGCCTCCTCCCCTACGAGCAGTACTTC. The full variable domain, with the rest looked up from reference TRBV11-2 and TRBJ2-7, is EAGVAQSPRYKIIEKRQSVAFWCNPISGHATLYWYQQILGQGPKLLIQFQNNGVVDDSQLPKDRFSAERLKGVDSTLKIQPAKLEDSAVYLCASSLLPYEQYFGPGTRLTVT.